This record looks at one T cell receptor beta chain sequence and its context. This sample stems from a study of blood T cell repertoires in COVID-19. Original data processing: Estimates of nucleated cell counts were drawn from the amplification of reference gene primers. Profiling relied on immunoSEQ multiplex PCR, and the TCRdb table lists in-frame clones only, not all of them. The V and J calls and the clone size are those of that table, but D and trimming were determined from the DNA. The table records 150,000 to 200,000 clones, 80% to 85% of them present only once. The clonotype was recovered from an elderly woman with active or convalescent COVID-19. The source material was peripheral blood.

The DNA for the CDR3 is TGTGCCAGCAGCCAGTACAGGGTCGCGGACTATGGCTACACCTTC. The encoded protein is CASSQYRVADYGYTF. This sequence joins TRBV6-5 and TRBJ1-2; tentative D call: TRBD1 (6 bases). The germline CDR1 and CDR2 sequences are MNHEY and SVGAGI. The V gene lost 6 bases and the J gene lost 3 bases, with 17 bases spanning the gap. This CDR3 has 15 amino acids.